This T cell receptor beta chain was identified in a study of T cell responses to AZD1222 COVID-19 vaccine. Study at large: Samples with a second dose at about 4 or about 12 weeks were pooled together.

From germline, CDR1 is KGHSH and CDR2 LQKENI. CDR3 length: 14 residues. The V gene lost 2 bases and the J gene lost 0 bases, with 7 bases spanning the gap. Some clones are missing from TCRdb's copy, which holds only in-frame ones; the method was immunoSEQ multiplex PCR. The repertoire holds around 130,000 clones, with 93% as singletons. This sequence was found in an adult in good health. Sequencing used peripheral blood, obtained on day 0 of AZD1222 vaccination. J is TRBJ1-1 and V is TRBV18; D may be TRBD1 (6 bases). CDR3 bases: TGTGCCAGCTCACCAGGGACATTGAACACTGAAGCTTTCTTT. This codes for CASSPGTLNTEAFF.